This TCR beta chain originates from a study of regulatory T cells in long-lasting Graves disease. Construction of the TCR beta libraries employed iRepertoire HTBI primers in conjunction with Arm-PCR of CDR3 regions. TCRdb re-called the multiplex PCR reads with MiXCR, one entry per CDR3 protein. The sample carries 200,000 to 250,000 distinct CDR3 sequences, about a sixth recorded once. Time point noted: newly diagnosed GD, antithyroid drugs for less than 3 months. Extracted PBMC RNA gave rise to the TCR library. This clonotype was seen repeatedly, ten times or more. The sample in question was peripheral blood mononuclear cells (PBMCs), obtained at new diagnosis, from a patient treated with antithyroid drugs. The sequence was obtained from a female donor with Graves disease.

The CDR3 DNA follows: TGTGCCAGCACGCCTCGGACGGACAGGGCGGACACTGAAGCTTTCTTT. It yields the protein CASTPRTDRADTEAFF. The chain combines TRBV5-5 with TRBJ1-1, with TRBD1 matching 8 bases. Germline V gene sequence: CDR1 SGHKS, CDR2 YYEKEE (reference sequence). The ends lost 6 bases at V and 3 bases at J; junction bases unmatched: 13. CDR3 length: 16 residues.